This passage covers 12 T cell receptor beta chains from one sample sequenced in a study of blood T cell repertoires in COVID-19. The data were produced by immunoSEQ multiplex PCR, yet TCRdb's version contains in-frame clones alone and is incomplete. Here the sample spans 150,000 to 190,000 clones, around 84% being singletons. The sample consisted of peripheral blood. The receptor set was obtained from a woman aged 55-70 years with COVID-19, enrolled during active disease.

This clone turned up a few times. The V call is TRBV4-2, the J call TRBJ1-4; TRBD1 agrees at 9 bases. The trim removed 1 base at V and 4 bases at J, leaving 4 bases unmatched. Germline values: CDR1 LGHNA, CDR2 YNFKEQ. The CDR3 contains 16 residues. The CDR3 DNA follows: TGTGCCAGCAGCCAAGCACCGGGACAGGGTAATGAAAAACTGTTTTTT. Encoded protein: CASSQAPGQGNEKLFF.

The CDR3 DNA is TGTGCCAGCAGCTCCAACAGGGGGCCGGGTCAGCCCCAGCATTTT. It specifies CASSSNRGPGQPQHF. V gene TRBV7-6 combines with J gene TRBJ1-5; 9 nucleotides line up with TRBD1. The CDR3 loop spans 15 amino acids. The V and J ends lost 4 bases and 6 bases, in that order; junction bases with no gene match: 7. Germline CDR1 and CDR2: SGHVS and FNYEAQ.

This chain uses TRBV6-5 with TRBJ1-1; D remains unclear. Germline loops: CDR1 MNHEY, CDR2 SVGAGI. CDR3 length: 11 amino acids. With 7 bases removed from V and 4 bases from J, the gap between germline ends came to 7 bases. The DNA for the CDR3 is TGTGCCAGCATAGATTTCACTGAAGCTTTCTTT. This gives the protein CASIDFTEAFF.

The V call is TRBV18, the J call TRBJ1-3, with D possibly being TRBD1 (5 bases). There are 16 residues in the CDR3. CDR1 and CDR2 (germline): KGHSH, LQKENI. The V end lost 2 bases, the J end lost 3 bases, and 14 bases lay between the germline ends. The CDR3 is CASSPSLGGNGNTIYF. The DNA of the CDR3 is TGTGCCAGCTCACCATCTCTGGGGGGGAATGGAAACACCATATATTTT.

V is TRBV12-3 or TRBV12-4 and J is TRBJ1-4; TRBD1 is a possible D gene (5 bases). V was clipped by 6 bases and J by 10 bases, with 15 bases between them. The CDR3 totals 13 residues. DNA for the CDR3: TGTGCCAGCAGAAAGGGCGGGGGGGGAAAACTGTTTTTT. Translated: CASRKGGGGKLFF.

J is TRBJ1-5 and V is TRBV19, with 10 bases that match TRBD1. With V trimmed by 7 bases and J by 10 bases, 16 bases remained unmatched. Germline V gives CDR1 LNHDA, CDR2 SQIVND (reference sequence). This CDR3 has 16 amino acids. CDR3 residues: CASTSQAGTGERPQHF. CDR3 in DNA: TGTGCCAGTACCTCACAGGCGGGGACAGGGGAGCGACCCCAGCATTTT.

The chain is built from TRBV3-1 (or the pseudogene TRBV3-2) and TRBJ1-1; D ambiguous. V lost 4 bases and J 8 bases, leaving 11 bases between the germline ends. Germline V CDR1 and CDR2: LGHDT, YNNKEL (reference sequence). The CDR3 has 12 amino acids. The CDR3 region has the DNA TGTGCCAGCAGCCGGGAGGAGAGAGAAGCTTTCTTT. Translating gives CASSREEREAFF.

V gene TRBV27 combines with J gene TRBJ2-7; TRBD1 might be the D (6 bases). In germline, CDR1 is MNHEY, CDR2 SMNVEV (reference sequence). The CDR3 is 16 amino acids. The V end lost 7 bases, the J end lost 0 bases, and 19 bases lay between the germline ends. CDR3 in amino acids: CASNPLGGGSSYEQYV. CDR3 bases: TGTGCCAGCAACCCATTAGGGGGTGGGAGCTCCTACGAGCAGTACGTC.

This clone came up once. The V and J genes are TRBV18 and TRBJ1-4, with D possibly TRBD1 on 6 matching bases. This CDR3 spans 16 amino acids. CDR1 is KGHSH and CDR2 is LQKENI in the germline V gene. V was cut by 2 bases and J by 5 bases, with 15 bases left in between. CDR3 sequence: CASSPVSGTQNEKLFF. DNA of the CDR3: TGTGCCAGCTCACCAGTCTCCGGGACACAGAATGAAAAACTGTTTTTT.

The rearrangement uses TRBV7-9 and TRBJ2-5, with 9 positions matching TRBD1. Germline V CDR1 and CDR2: SEHNR, FQNEAQ (reference sequence). This CDR3 contains 15 residues. V was clipped by 2 bases and J by 3 bases; unmatched bases: 4. This CDR3 reads CASSLLRDREETQYF. DNA for the CDR3: TGTGCCAGCAGCTTATTACGGGACAGGGAAGAGACCCAGTACTTC.

V and J are TRBV14 and TRBJ2-5; no reliable D call. Between the trimmed V and J ends, which lost 4 bases and 5 bases, there was a span of 17 bases. Germline V CDR1 and CDR2: SGHDN, FVKESK. The CDR3 runs 15 residues. CDR3 loop: CASSLSLTPTETQYF. The CDR3 DNA follows: TGTGCCAGCAGCCTGTCCTTGACACCGACGGAGACCCAGTACTTC.

The J gene is TRBJ2-5, the V gene TRBV6-5, with 9 bases lining up with TRBD2. V dropped 7 bases and J dropped 0; count of bases not matched to a gene: 3. Germline CDR1 reads MNHEY; CDR2 reads SVGAGI. This CDR3 comprises 14 residues. CDR3 in DNA: TGTGCCAGCATGGCGGGGGGGAACCAAGAGACCCAGTACTTC. It is translated as CASMAGGNQETQYF.